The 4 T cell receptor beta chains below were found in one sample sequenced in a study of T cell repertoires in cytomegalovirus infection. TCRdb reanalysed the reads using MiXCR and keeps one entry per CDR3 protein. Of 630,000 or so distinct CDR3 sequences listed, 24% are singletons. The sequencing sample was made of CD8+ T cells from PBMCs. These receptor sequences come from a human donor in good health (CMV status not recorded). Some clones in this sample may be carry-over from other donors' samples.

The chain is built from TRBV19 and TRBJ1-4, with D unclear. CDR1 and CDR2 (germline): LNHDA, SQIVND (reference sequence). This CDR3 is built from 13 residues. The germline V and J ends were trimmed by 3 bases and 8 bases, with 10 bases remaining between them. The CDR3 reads CASSISWEEKLFF. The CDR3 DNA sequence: TGTGCCAGTAGTATTAGCTGGGAAGAAAAACTGTTTTTT.

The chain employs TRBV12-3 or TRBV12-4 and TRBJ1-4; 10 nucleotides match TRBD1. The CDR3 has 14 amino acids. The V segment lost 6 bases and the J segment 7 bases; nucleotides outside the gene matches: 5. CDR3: CASRMTGGGEKLFF. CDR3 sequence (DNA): TGTGCCAGCAGAATGACAGGGGGCGGTGAAAAACTGTTTTTT.

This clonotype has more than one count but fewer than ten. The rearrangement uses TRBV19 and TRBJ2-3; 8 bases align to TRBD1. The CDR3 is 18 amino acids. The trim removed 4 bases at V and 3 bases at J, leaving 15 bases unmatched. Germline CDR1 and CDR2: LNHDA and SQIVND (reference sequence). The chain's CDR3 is CASSKRAGTGFATDTQYF. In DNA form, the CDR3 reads TGTGCCAGTAGTAAGCGCGCCGGGACAGGCTTTGCGACAGATACGCAGTATTTT.

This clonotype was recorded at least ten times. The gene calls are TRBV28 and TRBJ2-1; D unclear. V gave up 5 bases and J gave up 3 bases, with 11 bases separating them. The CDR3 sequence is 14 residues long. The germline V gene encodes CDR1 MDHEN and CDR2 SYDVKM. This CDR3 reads CASSQQAFYNEQFF. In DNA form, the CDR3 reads TGTGCCAGCAGTCAGCAAGCTTTCTACAATGAGCAGTTCTTC.